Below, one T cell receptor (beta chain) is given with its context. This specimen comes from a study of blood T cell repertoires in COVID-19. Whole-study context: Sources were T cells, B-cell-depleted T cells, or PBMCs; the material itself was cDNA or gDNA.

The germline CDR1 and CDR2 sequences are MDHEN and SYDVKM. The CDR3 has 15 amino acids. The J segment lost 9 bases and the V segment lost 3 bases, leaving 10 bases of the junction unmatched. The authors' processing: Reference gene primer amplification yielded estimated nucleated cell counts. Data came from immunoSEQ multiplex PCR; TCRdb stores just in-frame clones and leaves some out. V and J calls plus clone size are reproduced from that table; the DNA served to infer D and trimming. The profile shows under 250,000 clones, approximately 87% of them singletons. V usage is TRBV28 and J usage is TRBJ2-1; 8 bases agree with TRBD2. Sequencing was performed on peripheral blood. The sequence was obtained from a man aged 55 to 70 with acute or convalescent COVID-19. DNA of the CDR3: TGTGCCAGCAGTTTTATCGGGACTAGACTTGGTGAGCAGTTCTTC. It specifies CASSFIGTRLGEQFF.